Described below is a single T cell receptor beta chain sequence and its context. Its antigen is not known. The source of the sample is a study of shared clonotypes between healthy human individuals. Profiling relied on immunoSEQ multiplex PCR, and the TCRdb table lists in-frame clones only, not all of them. The sample lists approximately 510,000 clones, about four fifths occurring once. The CDR3 extends over 18 amino acids. Per germline, CDR1 KGHSH and CDR2 LQKENI. Losses at the gene ends were 1 base for V and 2 bases for J; bases not matched to a gene: 9. Study-level results: Specimens sampled were limited to blood, with tissue repertoires likely differing.

The sequenced sample consisted of PBMCs. The rearrangement links TRBV18 to TRBJ2-5; 11 bases fit TRBD2. This TCR came from a middle-aged woman in good health. Some clones in this sample may be carry-over from other donors' samples. CDR3 sequence reads: CASSPRLAGSRVQETQYF. The CDR3 nucleotides are TGTGCCAGCTCACCACGACTAGCGGGATCACGGGTACAAGAGACCCAGTACTTC.